Following are 19 T cell receptor beta chains from one sample sequenced in a study of T cell responses to AZD1222 COVID-19 vaccine (dated by TCRdb to the early 2020s). Taken with the paper, the label for time point translates to: baseline before first vaccination. Library method: the immunoSEQ multiplex PCR assay. TCRdb retrieved this table from immuneACCESS and kept in-frame rearrangements only. Not all clones are present; in checked studies, unresolved V genes account for under half, and no reason is known for the remainder. Across this sample there are some 150,000 clones, with about nine tenths seen only once. The ten largest make up roughly 2% of the sample. Sequenced material: peripheral blood, taken on day 0 of AZD1222 vaccination. Receptors originate from an adult in good health.

V gene TRBV11-1 combines with J gene TRBJ1-4, with a possible D match to TRBD1 (5 bases). V lost 4 bases and J 7 bases, leaving 19 bases between the germline ends. This CDR3 spans 16 amino acids. The germline gives CDR1 SGHAT, CDR2 FQDESV (reference sequence). As DNA, the CDR3 is TGTGCCAGCAGCTCCCGGGACTCCAAAAGGGGTGAAAAACTGTTTTTT. Protein: CASSSRDSKRGEKLFF.

This chain links TRBV19 with TRBJ2-7, with D hard to call. Between the trimmed V and J ends, which lost 5 bases and 6 bases, there was a span of 17 bases. Germline assignment: CDR1 LNHDA and CDR2 SQIVND (reference sequence). This CDR3 has 14 amino acids. CDR3 nucleotides: TGTGCCAGTAGTTCATACCATTGGGGTGGCGAGCAGTACTTC. Translating it yields CASSSYHWGGEQYF.

This rearrangement joins TRBV6-5 to TRBJ1-5; no firm D call. The CDR3 has 15 amino acids. Germline CDR1 and CDR2: MNHEY and SVGAGI. V was clipped by 6 bases and J by 3 bases, with 15 bases between them. The CDR3 DNA reads TGTGCCAGCAGCCCCAGGCCAGGATTCAATCAGCCCCAGCATTTT. This translates into CASSPRPGFNQPQHF.

The genes are TRBV27 and TRBJ2-1; 9 bases are a match to TRBD2. The length of the CDR3 is 12 residues. V dropped 6 bases and J dropped 10; count of bases not matched to a gene: 4. CDR1 is MNHEY, CDR2 SMNVEV, per germline (reference sequence). In DNA form, the CDR3 reads TGTGCCAGCAGGTCTAGCGGGGACGAGCAGTTCTTC. It encodes CASRSSGDEQFF.

The chain has TRBV5-6 and TRBJ2-3; TRBD1 might be the D (6 bases). V gave up 2 bases and J gave up 6 bases, with 13 bases separating them. CDR1 is SGHDT, CDR2 YYEEEE, per germline. The CDR3 runs to 14 residues. CDR3 amino acids: CASSFGTTADTQYF. In DNA, the CDR3 is TGTGCCAGCAGCTTCGGGACAACGGCGGATACGCAGTATTTT.

This clone has only a few counts. V is TRBV3-1 (or the pseudogene TRBV3-2) and J is TRBJ2-3; 8 bases fit TRBD2. The CDR3 sequence is 16 residues long. V gave up 0 bases and J gave up 2 bases; unmatched junction bases: 4. Germline CDR1 reads LGHDT; CDR2 reads YNNKEL (reference sequence). The CDR3 region has the DNA TGTGCCAGCAGCCAAGAACTAGCGGAAAACACAGATACGCAGTATTTT. Encoded protein: CASSQELAENTDTQYF.

The rearrangement links TRBV4-3 to TRBJ2-2, with 7 bases that match TRBD1. This CDR3 is built from 14 residues. Unmatched junction bases numbered 2, after V lost 2 bases and J lost 5 bases. The germline V gene encodes CDR1 LGHNA and CDR2 YSLEER. CDR3 bases: TGCGCCAGCAGCCAACTACAGGGGACCGGGGAGCTGTTTTTT. Translated: CASSQLQGTGELFF.

The chain recombines TRBV30 with TRBJ2-7; D is undetermined. The CDR3 is made up of 11 amino acids. The germline V gene encodes CDR1 GTSNPN and CDR2 SVGIG (reference sequence). Trimming pared 5 bases from V and 3 bases from J, leaving 8 bases between. The CDR3 protein is CAWDLGYEQYF. The CDR3 DNA follows: TGTGCCTGGGACCTAGGCTACGAGCAGTACTTC.

The gene calls are TRBV7-2 and TRBJ2-2; D not resolved. This CDR3 has 13 residues. Germline V gives CDR1 SGHTA, CDR2 FQGNSA. V shed 0 bases and J shed 9 bases, with 8 bases lying between them. The CDR3 protein is CASSLAPDRELFF. As DNA, the CDR3 is TGTGCCAGCAGCTTAGCCCCAGATAGGGAGCTGTTTTTT.

The V and J genes are TRBV6-2 or TRBV6-3 and TRBJ1-5, with a possible D match to TRBD1 (6 bases). The ends were cut back, 5 bases at V and 4 bases at J, with 24 bases in the middle. The germline CDR1 and CDR2 sequences are MNHEY and SVGEGT. The CDR3 has 18 residues. The CDR3: CASSPFSQGIFGNQPQHF. The CDR3 nucleotides read TGTGCCAGCAGTCCCTTCTCTCAGGGGATTTTTGGAAATCAGCCCCAGCATTTT.

The rearrangement joins TRBV9 to TRBJ1-1; D not resolved. The CDR3 totals 12 residues. Germline V CDR1 and CDR2: SGDLS, YYNGEE. V lost 4 bases, J lost 10 bases, and 14 bases lay in between. The CDR3 nucleotides are TGTGCCAGCAGCCCCGCCATACGTGGAGCTTTCTTT. This translates into CASSPAIRGAFF.

The chain uses TRBV29-1 and TRBJ1-4; tentative D call: TRBD1 (6 bases). V shed 7 bases and J shed 1 base, with 10 bases lying between them. CDR3 length: 13 amino acids. Germline V CDR1 and CDR2: SQVTM, ANQGSEA. CDR3 coding DNA: TGCAGCGCATTACAGGGAACTAATGAAAAACTGTTTTTT. This sequence encodes CSALQGTNEKLFF.

The chain employs TRBV9 and TRBJ1-1; no clear D gene. Per the germline V gene, CDR1 is SGDLS and CDR2 is YYNGEE. The CDR3 runs 18 residues. V gave up 0 bases and J gave up 4 bases, with 22 bases separating them. The CDR3: CASSVAALGALGSTEAFF. CDR3 coding DNA: TGTGCCAGCAGCGTAGCGGCTCTAGGTGCTTTGGGAAGCACTGAAGCTTTCTTT.

This sequence joins TRBV19 and TRBJ1-1; weak D call: TRBD1 (5 bases). The germline CDR1 and CDR2 sequences are LNHDA and SQIVND (reference sequence). Trimming stripped 0 bases from V and 4 bases from J, with 15 bases between. The CDR3 extends over 16 amino acids. The CDR3 DNA reads TGTGCCAGTAGTATAGATGAACAGTGGGGGGGCACTGAAGCTTTCTTT. It translates to CASSIDEQWGGTEAFF.

The genes are TRBV28 and TRBJ2-2, with D perhaps matching TRBD1 or TRBD2 (5 bases each). Trimming stripped 5 bases from V and 8 bases from J, with 27 bases between. CDR1 MDHEN and CDR2 SYDVKM come from the germline V gene. CDR3 length: 18 residues. CDR3: CASSRAGRGNSKWGELFF. CDR3 DNA sequence: TGTGCCAGCAGTCGGGCAGGGAGAGGTAACTCGAAGTGGGGGGAGCTGTTTTTT.

The V and J genes are TRBV9 and TRBJ1-2; D may be TRBD1 (6 bases). The CDR3 totals 13 residues. The V end lost 4 bases, the J end lost 4 bases, and 11 bases lay between the germline ends. The V gene's germline CDR1 is SGDLS and CDR2 YYNGEE. CDR3: CASSTLQGYGYTF. CDR3 DNA sequence: TGTGCCAGCAGCACCTTACAGGGCTATGGCTACACCTTC.

The rearrangement uses TRBV7-9 and TRBJ2-7, with D tentatively TRBD1 (6 bases). Trimming took off 7 bases at V and 3 bases at J, with 13 bases between the two ends. Germline V gene sequence: CDR1 SEHNR, CDR2 FQNEAQ (reference sequence). This CDR3 has 13 residues. CDR3 nucleotides: TGTGCCAGCAACTCCAGGGGAAACTACGAGCAGTACTTC. Its translation: CASNSRGNYEQYF.

CDR3 in DNA: TGTGCCACCCAGGGTGCCGAAGAGACCCAGTACTTC. This translates into CATQGAEETQYF. The chain recombines TRBV15 with TRBJ2-5; D might be TRBD1 (5 bases). V was trimmed by 8 bases and J by 3 bases, leaving 10 bases between them. CDR3 length: 12 residues. CDR1 and CDR2 from the germline V gene are LNHNV and YYDKDF (reference sequence).

CDR3 nucleotide sequence: TGTGCCAGCACCCGGGACAGGGTCATGAACACTGAAGCTTTCTTT. This translates into CASTRDRVMNTEAFF. This chain joins TRBV9 and TRBJ1-1; TRBD1 matches at 9 bases. There are 15 residues in the CDR3. Germline-derived CDR1 and CDR2 are SGDLS and YYNGEE. The J segment lost 0 bases and the V segment lost 6 bases, leaving 6 bases of the junction unmatched. The whole variable domain, filled in from reference TRBV9 and TRBJ1-1, reads DSGVTQTPKHLITATGQRVTLRCSPRSGDLSVYWYQQSLDQGLQFLIQYYNGEERAKGNILERFSAQQFPDLHSELNLSSLELGDSALYFCASTRDRVMNTEAFFGQGTRLTVV.